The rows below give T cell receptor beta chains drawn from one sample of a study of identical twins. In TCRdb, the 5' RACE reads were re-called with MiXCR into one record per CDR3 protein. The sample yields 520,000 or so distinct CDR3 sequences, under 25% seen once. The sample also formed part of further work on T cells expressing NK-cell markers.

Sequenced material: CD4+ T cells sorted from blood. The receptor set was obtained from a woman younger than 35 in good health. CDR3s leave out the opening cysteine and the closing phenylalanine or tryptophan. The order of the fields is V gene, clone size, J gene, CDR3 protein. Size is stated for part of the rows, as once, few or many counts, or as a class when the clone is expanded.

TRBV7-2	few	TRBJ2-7	ASSVSGQGAYEQY
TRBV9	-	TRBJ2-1	ASSVAGALYNEQF
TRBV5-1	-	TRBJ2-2	ASSLEVSGELF
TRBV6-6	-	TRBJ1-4	ASSYGQGEKLF
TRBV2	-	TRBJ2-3	AGTEVNTDTQY
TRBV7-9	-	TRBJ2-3	ASSGTGTSATDTQY
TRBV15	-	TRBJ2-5	ATSRGGQFQETQY
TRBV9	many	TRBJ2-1	ASSVGGGPYNEQF
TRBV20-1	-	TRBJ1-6	SATGTGYNSPLH
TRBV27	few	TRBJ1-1	ASSFQGLWSTEAF
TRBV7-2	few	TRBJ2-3	ASSRLGTSGNTQY
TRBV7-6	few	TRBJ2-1	ASSLEWTSQQF
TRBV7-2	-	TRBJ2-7	ASSLGATGYEQY
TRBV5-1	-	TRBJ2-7	ASSLMTEELSVQY
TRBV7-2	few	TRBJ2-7	ASSLGPAGTPYEQY
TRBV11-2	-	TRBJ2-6	ASSPGLAVYSGANVLT
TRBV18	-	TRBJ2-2	ASSEGANTGELF
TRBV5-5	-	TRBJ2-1	ASRPGGASQNEQF
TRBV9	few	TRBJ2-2	ASSRTRGTGELF
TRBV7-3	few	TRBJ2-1	ASSFNGNEQF
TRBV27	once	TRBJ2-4	ASSSARSGAIQY
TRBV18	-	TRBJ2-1	ASSPPGTGGNEQF
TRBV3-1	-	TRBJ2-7	ASSQDPAQDSYEQY
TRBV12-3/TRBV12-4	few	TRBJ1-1	ASSDRGSSTEAF
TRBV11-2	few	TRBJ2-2	ASSFTDSITGELF
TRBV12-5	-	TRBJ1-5	ASGLGNGQGSNQPQH
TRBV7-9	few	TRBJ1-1	ASSLEGAAPAF
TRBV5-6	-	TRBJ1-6	ASSSQDYPLH
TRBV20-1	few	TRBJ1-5	SARPGQGTQH
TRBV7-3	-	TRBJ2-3	ASTLGGSPSTDTQY
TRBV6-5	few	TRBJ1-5	ASSFDREGNQPQH
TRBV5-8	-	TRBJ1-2	ASSWDRSYGYT
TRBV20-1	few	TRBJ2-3	SARRWTGESDTQY
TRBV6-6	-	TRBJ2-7	ASTLTGGYEQY
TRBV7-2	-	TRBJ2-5	ASSLSIGVAETQY
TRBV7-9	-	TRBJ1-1	ASSQKENTEAF
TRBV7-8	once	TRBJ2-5	ASSLKLAQGRETQY
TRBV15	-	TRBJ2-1	ATSRDGQRGFNEQF
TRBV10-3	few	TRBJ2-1	AISAASGSTNEQF
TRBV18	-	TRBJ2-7	ASSPGTSGSSVYEQY
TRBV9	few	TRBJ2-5	ASSAQAGGETQY
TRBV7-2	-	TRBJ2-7	ASSLETYEQY
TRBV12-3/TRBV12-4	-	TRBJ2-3	ASSVAGAADTQY
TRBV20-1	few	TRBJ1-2	SATGQINYGYT
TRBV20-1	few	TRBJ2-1	SARSSGNEQF